This T cell receptor beta chain was retrieved from a study of blood T cell repertoires in COVID-19 (dated by TCRdb to 2018 to 2020). As for the study more broadly: Samples covering the acute and convalescent phases of COVID-19 were provided by collaborators in the United States, Italy and Spain. The prospective study material was composed of cDNA or gDNA derived from T cells, B-cell-depleted T cells, or PBMCs. The dataset comprised deeply sampled blood TCRbeta repertoires from subjects exposed to, actively infected with, or recovered from COVID-19. The repertoires were released in a freely available public database meant as a resource for research on the immune response to SARS-CoV-2. The samples were drawn from the first 160 participants of the ongoing ImmuneRACE study and from 1,254 subjects provided by 6 global collaborators. Nearly every sample came with metadata listing a de-identified subject ID, COVID-19 status, age in years and sex. Where available, HLA class I and class II types were taken from metadata supplied by the sample provider and were not determined by assay-based typing.

Concerning this clone: Its specific antigen is unknown. Within one base of it there is no much larger clone, and no base qualities were kept.

Overall results and qualifications from the work: How much clinical and demographic metadata was included differed by source and by participant, and the metadata was provided uncurated.

The germline V gene provides CDR1 MGHDK and CDR2 SYGVNS. The CDR3, cysteine through phenylalanine, is 12 amino acids long. Only the CDR3 portion is preserved as DNA: 36 bases, with reading frame beginning at the first base. Participants in the prospective study were enrolled through a virtual design, were aged about 18 to 100 years, and lived in roughly 26 United States geographic areas. In the prospective study, cohorts were assigned on the basis of participant-reported clinical history obtained from a screening survey and a study questionnaire. For ImmuneRACE Cohort 3, a participant was defined as recovered based on two consecutive negative NP/OP PCR tests, clearance by a healthcare professional, or resolution of symptoms. In the prospective study, whole blood, serum and a nasopharyngeal or oropharyngeal swab were collected from each participant by mobile phlebotomists. Additional blood draws and questionnaires over a roughly two-month period could optionally be provided by prospective study participants. Prospective study blood samples were shipped either frozen or at room temperature before DNA extraction.

TCRbeta CDR3 regions were amplified from genomic DNA by means of the immunoSEQ Assay, a bias-controlled multiplex PCR. Per the source publication's procedure: The number of nucleated cells in each sample was estimated by amplification of reference gene primers within the assay. To quantify the absolute abundance of each unique TCRbeta CDR3 rearrangement, sequence reads were collapsed and filtered. For each sample, productive Simpson clonality was calculated as the square root of Simpson's diversity index across productive rearrangements. TCRdb retrieved this table from immuneACCESS and kept in-frame rearrangements only. Not all clones are present; in checked studies, unresolved V genes account for under half, and no reason is known for the remainder. The V and J calls and clone size come from that table; D and trimming were worked out from the DNA. Within this sample are roughly 200,000 clones, with approximately 89% of them counted one time only. 6.2% of the sample lies in the top ten.

The receptor chain draws on TRBV25-1 and TRBJ1-1; tentative D gene TRBD1, with 5 bases matching. This clonotype was obtained from a man between 35 and 55 years old who had recovered from COVID-19. Sequenced material: PBMCs or T cells enriched from blood (not recorded which). The CDR3 in this case is CASREGTLGAFF. The DNA sequence follows: TGTGCTTCCAGGGAGGGGACCCTGGGGGCTTTCTTT.